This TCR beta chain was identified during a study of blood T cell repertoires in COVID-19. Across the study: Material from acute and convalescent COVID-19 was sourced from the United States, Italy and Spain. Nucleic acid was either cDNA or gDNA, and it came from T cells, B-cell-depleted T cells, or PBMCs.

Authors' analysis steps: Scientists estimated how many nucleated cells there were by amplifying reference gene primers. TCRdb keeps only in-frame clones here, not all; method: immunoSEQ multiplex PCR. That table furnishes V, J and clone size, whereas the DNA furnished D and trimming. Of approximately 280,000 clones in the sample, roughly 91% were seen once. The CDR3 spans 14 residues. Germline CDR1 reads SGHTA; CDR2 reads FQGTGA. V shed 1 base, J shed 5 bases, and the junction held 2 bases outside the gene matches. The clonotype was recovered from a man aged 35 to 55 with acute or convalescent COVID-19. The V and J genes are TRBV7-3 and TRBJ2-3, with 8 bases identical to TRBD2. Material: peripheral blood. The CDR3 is CASSLRAGGDTQYF. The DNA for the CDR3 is TGTGCCAGCAGCTTAAGGGCGGGGGGAGATACGCAGTATTTT. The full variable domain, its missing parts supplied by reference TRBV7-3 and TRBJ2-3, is GAGVSQTPSNKVTEKGKYVELRCDPISGHTALYWYRQSLGQGPEFLIYFQGTGAADDSGLPNDRFFAVRPEGSVSTLKIQRTERGDSAVYLCASSLRAGGDTQYFGPGTRLTVL.